This T cell receptor (beta chain) was sequenced during a study of cytomegalovirus exposure and HLA in healthy donors. At the level of the study: For the 300 to 450 genotyped donors, 75% to 90% fell within the Caucasian-associated ancestry cluster.

As to this clone: Its matching antigen is unknown.

The PCR contained 60 Vbeta and 13 Jbeta primers. Method: immunoSEQ multiplex PCR; TCRdb's copy keeps in-frame clones and lacks some. The data contain about 89,000 clones, more than 70% of them singletons. Regarding the study as a whole: Within the data, a cluster of highly shared sequence variants was likely a sequencing artifact. TCR beta sequences reportedly predicted most subjects' HLA-A and HLA-B alleles accurately.

The origin of this receptor is a man aged 25-45 years in good health and CMV-seronegative. Sequencing input: PBMCs.

The CDR3: CASSRRQGGRETQYF. The CDR3 DNA reads as TGTGCCAGCAGCCGGAGACAGGGTGGTAGAGAGACCCAGTACTTC. The V and J genes are TRBV2 and TRBJ2-5, with TRBD1 matching 7 bases. This CDR3 has 15 amino acids. Germline V gene sequence: CDR1 SNHLY, CDR2 FYNNEI. V dropped 6 bases and J dropped 4; count of bases not matched to a gene: 11. The full variable domain, with the rest looked up from reference TRBV2 and TRBJ2-5, is EPEVTQTPSHQVTQMGQEVILRCVPISNHLYFYWYRQILGQKVEFLVSFYNNEISEKSEIFDDQFSVERPDGSNFTLKIRSTKLEDSAMYFCASSRRQGGRETQYFGPGTRLLVL.